These 12 T cell receptor beta chains were sequenced from one sample in a study of human T cells and chemical hapten exposure. Each CDR3 protein gets one entry after TCRdb re-called the RACE reads with MiXCR. The data hold some 54,000 distinct CDR3 sequences, with about 9.9% observed a single time. As for time point: patch test 2, 6 weeks after DPC sensitization. Regarding treatment: therapeutic diphenylcyclopropenone sensitization with weekly scalp DPC. The specimen comprised whole blood, sampled in connection with sensitization to the hapten diphenylcyclopropenone (DPC). The receptors originated from a woman between 45 and 65 years old with alopecia areata. Some clones in this sample may be carry-over from other donors' samples.

This clonotype was detected ten times or more. V is TRBV6-1 and J is TRBJ1-1; the D gene is possibly TRBD1 (6 bases). Germline V CDR1 and CDR2: MNHNS, SASEGT. This CDR3 region has 14 residues. Trimming cost V 6 bases and J 0 bases, with 11 bases left between them. CDR3 bases: TGTGCCAGCAGCCGCGGACAGCTGAACACTGAAGCTTTCTTT. It codes for CASSRGQLNTEAFF.

On this clonotype: Possible read error: a much larger clone is one base away. This sequence joins TRBV7-9 and TRBJ2-7; maybe TRBD1 (6 bases). The germline V gene has CDR1 SEHNR and CDR2 FQNEAQ (reference sequence). CDR3 length: 14 amino acids. V lost 5 bases to trimming and J lost 6 bases, with 17 bases between them. This CDR3 is CASSPAAGAFEQYF. Written as DNA, the CDR3 is TGTGCCAGCAGCCCTGCCGCAGGGGCCTTCGAGCAGTACTTC.

This chain connects TRBV7-2 to TRBJ2-5; 7 positions match TRBD2. J gave up 2 bases and V 5 bases, and 14 bases lay outside the gene matches. Per germline, CDR1 SGHTA and CDR2 FQGNSA. The CDR3 sequence is 17 residues long. The CDR3 DNA follows: TGTGCCAGCAGCAAACGGACTAGTGTGTTGAGGCAAGAGACCCAGTACTTC. Translating gives CASSKRTSVLRQETQYF.

V and J are TRBV6-1 and TRBJ2-3; TRBD2 agrees at 7 bases. Germline-derived CDR1 and CDR2 are MNHNS and SASEGT. The J segment lost 5 bases and the V segment lost 5 bases, leaving 13 bases of the junction unmatched. The length of the CDR3 is 16 residues. As DNA, the CDR3 is TGTGCCAGCAGTCGGCCGACTAGCCCCCGTGGAGATACGCAGTATTTT. Protein sequence: CASSRPTSPRGDTQYF.

The sample holds many counts of this clonotype. The chain combines TRBV12-3 or TRBV12-4 with TRBJ1-3; no clear D. V was pared by 5 bases and J by 7 bases, with 9 bases between. The CDR3 totals 12 residues. CDR3 nucleotide sequence: TGTGCCAGCAGTCTCCTCCGGAACACCATATATTTT. This gives the protein CASSLLRNTIYF.

This clonotype was seen a handful of times. CDR3 DNA sequence: TGTGCCAGCAGTCTCGACGGGAATAGCAATCAGCCCCAGCATTTT. It codes for CASSLDGNSNQPQHF. The chain employs TRBV6-5 and TRBJ1-5; D ambiguous. Trimming left V 5 bases short and J 0 bases short, with 11 bases between. CDR1 is MNHEY and CDR2 is SVGAGI in the germline V gene. CDR3 length: 15 amino acids.

This clonotype showed up many times. For the CDR3, the DNA is TGTGCCAGCAGCTTAGGGGCCATGGGCACTGAAGCTTTCTTT. Its protein product is CASSLGAMGTEAFF. The chain combines TRBV7-6 with TRBJ1-1; D is undetermined. V lost 1 base, J lost 4 bases, and 10 bases lay in between. Germline V lookup: CDR1 SGHVS, CDR2 FNYEAQ. The CDR3 is made up of 14 amino acids.

This clonotype was observed at least ten times. This chain uses TRBV13 with TRBJ1-1; 9 nucleotides line up with TRBD1. The CDR3 runs to 15 residues. Germline V lookup: CDR1 PRHDT, CDR2 FYEKMQ (reference sequence). V shed 4 bases and J 6 bases; nucleotides not matched to a gene: 9. CDR3 residues: CASSSIRTGVPEAFF. The CDR3 DNA reads TGTGCCAGCAGCTCCATCCGGACAGGGGTGCCTGAAGCTTTCTTT. The full variable domain, rest sourced from reference TRBV13 and TRBJ1-1, is AAGVIQSPRHLIKEKRETATLKCYPIPRHDTVYWYQQGPGQDPQFLISFYEKMQSDKGSIPDRFSAQQFSDYHSELNMSSLELGDSALYFCASSSIRTGVPEAFFGQGTRLTVV.

This clonotype occurred a few times. The rearrangement links TRBV20-1 to TRBJ2-3; D gene uncertain. This CDR3 is built from 14 residues. Germline loops: CDR1 DFQATT, CDR2 SNEGSKA (reference sequence). The chain's CDR3 is CEFYYRSPTDTQYF. The CDR3 DNA reads as TGCGAGTTCTATTATAGGTCCCCCACAGATACGCAGTATTTT.

This clonotype was observed many times. The chain combines TRBV7-8 with TRBJ1-5; TRBD1 matches at 7 bases. The J segment lost 5 bases and the V segment lost 2 bases, leaving 9 bases of the junction unmatched. The CDR3 runs to 16 residues. Per the germline V gene, CDR1 is SGHVS and CDR2 is FQNEAQ. The CDR3 here is CASSLRARGEDQPQHF. CDR3 in DNA: TGTGCCAGCAGCTTAAGGGCCAGGGGGGAGGATCAGCCCCAGCATTTT.

In its sample, this clonotype was seen a few times. This chain connects TRBV7-2 to TRBJ2-3, with 8 bases identical to TRBD2. This CDR3 has 17 residues. The V gene end was trimmed by 1 base and the J gene end by 4 bases; junction bases not matched to a gene: 10. Germline lookup yields CDR1 SGHTA and CDR2 FQGNSA. CDR3 nucleotides: TGTGCCAGCAGCTTAGGCATCGGGGGACTAGTGGCAGATACGCAGTATTTT. Amino acid sequence: CASSLGIGGLVADTQYF.

This clonotype has a handful of counts. J is TRBJ1-2 and V is TRBV6-1; D is unclear. Trimming removed 2 bases at V and 3 bases at J, with 10 bases between. Germline CDR1 and CDR2: MNHNS and SASEGT. The CDR3 has 14 amino acids. As DNA, the CDR3 is TGTGCCAGCAGTGAATTGTGGGGAGACTATGGCTACACCTTC. This codes for CASSELWGDYGYTF.